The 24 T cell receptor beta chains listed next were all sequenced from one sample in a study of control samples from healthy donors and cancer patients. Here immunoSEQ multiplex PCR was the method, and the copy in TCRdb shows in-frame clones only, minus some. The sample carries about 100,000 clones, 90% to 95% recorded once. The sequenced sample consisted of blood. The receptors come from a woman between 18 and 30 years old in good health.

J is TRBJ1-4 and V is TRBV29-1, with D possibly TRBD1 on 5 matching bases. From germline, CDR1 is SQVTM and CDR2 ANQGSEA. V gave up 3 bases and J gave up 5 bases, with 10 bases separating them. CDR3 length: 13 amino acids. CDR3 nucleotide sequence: TGCAGCGTTGACGACAGTCCAAATGAAAAACTGTTTTTT. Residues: CSVDDSPNEKLFF. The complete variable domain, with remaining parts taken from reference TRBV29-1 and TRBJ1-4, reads SAVISQKPSRDICQRGTSLTIQCQVDSQVTMMFWYRQQPGQSLTLIATANQGSEATYESGFVIDKFPISRPNLTFSTLTVSNMSPEDSSIYLCSVDDSPNEKLFFGSGTQLSVL.

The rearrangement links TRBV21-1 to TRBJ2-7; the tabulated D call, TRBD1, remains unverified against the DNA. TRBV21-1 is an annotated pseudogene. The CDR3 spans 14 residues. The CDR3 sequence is CASSPLGQGQKQYF. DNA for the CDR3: TGTGCCAGCAGCCCTTTAGGACAGGGTCAAAAGCAGTACTTC.

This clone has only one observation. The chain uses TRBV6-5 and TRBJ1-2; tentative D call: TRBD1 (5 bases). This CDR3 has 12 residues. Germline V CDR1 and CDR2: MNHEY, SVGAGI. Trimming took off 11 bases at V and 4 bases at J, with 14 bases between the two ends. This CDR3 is CAPQRGFYGYTF. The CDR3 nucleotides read TGTGCCCCACAGAGGGGATTCTATGGCTACACCTTC.

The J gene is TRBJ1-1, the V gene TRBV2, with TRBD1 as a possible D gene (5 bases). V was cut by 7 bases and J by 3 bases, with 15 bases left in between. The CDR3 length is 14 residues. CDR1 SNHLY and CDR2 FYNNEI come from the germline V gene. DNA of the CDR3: TGTGCCAGCAAGGGTGGGGGGAAGGACACTGAAGCTTTCTTT. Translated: CASKGGGKDTEAFF.

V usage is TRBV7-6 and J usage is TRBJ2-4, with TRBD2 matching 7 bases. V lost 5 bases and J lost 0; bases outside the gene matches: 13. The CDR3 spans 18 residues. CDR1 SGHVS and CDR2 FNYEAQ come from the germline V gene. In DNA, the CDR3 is TGTGCCAGCAGCCTCGGCGCATGGGCGGGGGTAGCCAAAAACATTCAGTACTTC. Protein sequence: CASSLGAWAGVAKNIQYF. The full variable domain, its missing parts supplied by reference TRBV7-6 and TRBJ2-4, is GAGVSQSPRYKVTKRGQDVALRCDPISGHVSLYWYRQALGQGPEFLTYFNYEAQQDKSGLPNDRFSAERPEGSISTLTIQRTEQRDSAMYRCASSLGAWAGVAKNIQYFGAGTRLSVL.

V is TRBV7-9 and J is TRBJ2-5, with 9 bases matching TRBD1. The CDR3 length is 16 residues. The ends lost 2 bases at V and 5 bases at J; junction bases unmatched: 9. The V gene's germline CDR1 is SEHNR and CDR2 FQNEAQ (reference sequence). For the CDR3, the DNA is TGTGCCAGCAGCTTACCCATTACAGGGGGCAGGGAGACCCAGTACTTC. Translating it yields CASSLPITGGRETQYF.

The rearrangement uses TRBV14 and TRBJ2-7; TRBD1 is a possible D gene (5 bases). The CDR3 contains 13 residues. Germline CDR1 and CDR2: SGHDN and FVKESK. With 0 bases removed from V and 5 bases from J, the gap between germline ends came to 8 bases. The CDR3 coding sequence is TGTGCCAGCAGCCAAGATCTAGGGGACGAGCAGTACTTC. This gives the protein CASSQDLGDEQYF. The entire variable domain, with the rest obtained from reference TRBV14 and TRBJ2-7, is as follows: EAGVTQFPSHSVIEKGQTVTLRCDPISGHDNLYWYRRVMGKEIKFLLHFVKESKQDESGMPNNRFLAERTGGTYSTLKVQPAELEDSGVYFCASSQDLGDEQYFGPGTRLTVT.

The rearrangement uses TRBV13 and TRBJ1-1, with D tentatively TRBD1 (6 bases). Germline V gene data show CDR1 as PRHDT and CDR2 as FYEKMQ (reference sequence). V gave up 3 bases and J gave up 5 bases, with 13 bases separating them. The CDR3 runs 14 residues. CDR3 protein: CASSFAGGGTEAFF. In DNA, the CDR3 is TGTGCCAGCAGCTTTGCTGGGGGCGGGACTGAAGCTTTCTTT. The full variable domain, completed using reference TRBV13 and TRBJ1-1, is AAGVIQSPRHLIKEKRETATLKCYPIPRHDTVYWYQQGPGQDPQFLISFYEKMQSDKGSIPDRFSAQQFSDYHSELNMSSLELGDSALYFCASSFAGGGTEAFFGQGTRLTVV.

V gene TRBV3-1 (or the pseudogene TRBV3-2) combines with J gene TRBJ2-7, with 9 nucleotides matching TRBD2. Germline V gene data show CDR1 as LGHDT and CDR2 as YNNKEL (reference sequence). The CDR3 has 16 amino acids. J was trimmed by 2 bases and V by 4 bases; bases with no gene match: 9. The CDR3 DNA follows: TGTGCCAGCAGCCTCGGCGGCGGGGGGGTCCCCTACGAGCAGTACTTC. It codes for CASSLGGGGVPYEQYF.

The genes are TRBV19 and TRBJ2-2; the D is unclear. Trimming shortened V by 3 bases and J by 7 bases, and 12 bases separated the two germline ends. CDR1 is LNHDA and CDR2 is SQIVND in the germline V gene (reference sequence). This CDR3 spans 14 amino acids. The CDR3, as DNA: TGTGCCAGTAGTATGGCCAGCCTGGACGGGGAGCTGTTTTTT. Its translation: CASSMASLDGELFF.

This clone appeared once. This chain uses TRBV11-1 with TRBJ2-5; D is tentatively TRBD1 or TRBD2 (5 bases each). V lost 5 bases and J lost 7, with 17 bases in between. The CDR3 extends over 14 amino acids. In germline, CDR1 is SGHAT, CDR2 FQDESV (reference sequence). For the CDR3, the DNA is TGTGCCAGCAGCCCCGGGGCCAAAGTGGGGACCCAGTACTTC. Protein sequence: CASSPGAKVGTQYF.

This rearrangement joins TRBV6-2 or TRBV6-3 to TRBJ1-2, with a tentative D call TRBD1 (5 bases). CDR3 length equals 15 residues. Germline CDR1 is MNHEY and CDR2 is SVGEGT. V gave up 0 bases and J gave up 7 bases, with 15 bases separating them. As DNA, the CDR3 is TGTGCCAGCAGTTACTCTCGGGGCTCGGGAGGTGGCTACACCTTC. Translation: CASSYSRGSGGGYTF.

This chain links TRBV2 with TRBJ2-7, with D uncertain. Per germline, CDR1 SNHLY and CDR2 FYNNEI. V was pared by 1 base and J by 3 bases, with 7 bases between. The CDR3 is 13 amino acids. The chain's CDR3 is CASSEGLGYEQYF. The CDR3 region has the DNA TGTGCCAGCAGTGAAGGACTGGGCTACGAGCAGTACTTC.

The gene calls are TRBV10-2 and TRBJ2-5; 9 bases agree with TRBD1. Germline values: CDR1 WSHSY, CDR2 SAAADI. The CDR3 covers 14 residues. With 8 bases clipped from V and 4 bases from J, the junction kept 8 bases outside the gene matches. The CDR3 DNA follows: TGCGCCAGCTCCGGGACAGGGTTTACAGAGACCCAGTACTTC. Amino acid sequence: CASSGTGFTETQYF.

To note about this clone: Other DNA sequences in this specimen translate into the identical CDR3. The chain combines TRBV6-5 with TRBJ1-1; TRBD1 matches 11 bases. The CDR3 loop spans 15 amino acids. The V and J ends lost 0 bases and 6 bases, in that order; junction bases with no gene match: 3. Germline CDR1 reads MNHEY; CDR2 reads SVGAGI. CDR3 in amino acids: CASSYSGQGAAEAFF. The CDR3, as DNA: TGTGCCAGCAGTTACTCTGGACAGGGGGCGGCTGAAGCTTTCTTT.

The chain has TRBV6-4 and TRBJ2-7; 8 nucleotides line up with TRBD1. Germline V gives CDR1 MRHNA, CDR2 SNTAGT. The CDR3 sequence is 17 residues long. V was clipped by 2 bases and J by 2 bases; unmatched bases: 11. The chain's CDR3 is CASSDQDRVWRPYEQYF. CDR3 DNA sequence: TGTGCCAGCAGTGACCAGGACAGGGTGTGGCGACCCTACGAGCAGTACTTC.

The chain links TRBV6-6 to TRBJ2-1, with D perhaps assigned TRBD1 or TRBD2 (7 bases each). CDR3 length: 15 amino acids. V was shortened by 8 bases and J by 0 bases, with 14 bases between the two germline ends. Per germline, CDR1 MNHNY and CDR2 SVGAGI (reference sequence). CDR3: CASSGGVSSYNEQFF. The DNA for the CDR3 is TGTGCCAGCTCAGGGGGGGTGAGCTCCTACAATGAGCAGTTCTTC.

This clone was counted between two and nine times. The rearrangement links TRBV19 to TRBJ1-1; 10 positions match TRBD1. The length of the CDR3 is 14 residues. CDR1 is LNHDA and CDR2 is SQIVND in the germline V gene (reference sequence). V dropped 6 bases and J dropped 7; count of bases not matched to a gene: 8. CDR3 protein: CASRGQGIANEAFF. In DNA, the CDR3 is TGTGCCAGTAGGGGACAGGGGATTGCGAATGAAGCTTTCTTT.

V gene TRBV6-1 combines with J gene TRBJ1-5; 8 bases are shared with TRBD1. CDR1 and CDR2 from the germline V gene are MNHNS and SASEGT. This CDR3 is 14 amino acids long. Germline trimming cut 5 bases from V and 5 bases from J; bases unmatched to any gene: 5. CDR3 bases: TGTGCCAGCAGTTCTCAGGGGGCGCATCAGCCCCAGCATTTT. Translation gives CASSSQGAHQPQHF.

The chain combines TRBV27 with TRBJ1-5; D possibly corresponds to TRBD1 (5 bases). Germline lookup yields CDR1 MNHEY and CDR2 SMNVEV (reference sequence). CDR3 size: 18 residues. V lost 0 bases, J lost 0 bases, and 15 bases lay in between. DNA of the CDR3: TGTGCCAGCAGTTTATCGGGGGACGGAATCTATAGCAATCAGCCCCAGCATTTT. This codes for CASSLSGDGIYSNQPQHF.

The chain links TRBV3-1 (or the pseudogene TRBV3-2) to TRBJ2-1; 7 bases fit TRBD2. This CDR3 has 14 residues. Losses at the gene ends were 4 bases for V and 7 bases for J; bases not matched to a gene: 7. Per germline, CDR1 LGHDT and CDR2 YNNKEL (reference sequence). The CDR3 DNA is TGTGCCAGCAGCCCCCTCGGCGGGAGTAATGAGCAGTTCTTC. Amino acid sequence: CASSPLGGSNEQFF.

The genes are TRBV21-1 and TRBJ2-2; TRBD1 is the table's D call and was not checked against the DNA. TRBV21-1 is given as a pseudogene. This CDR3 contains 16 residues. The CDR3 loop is CASSKLDRANTGELFF. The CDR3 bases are TGTGCCAGCAGCAAGTTAGACAGGGCTAACACCGGGGAGCTGTTTTTT.

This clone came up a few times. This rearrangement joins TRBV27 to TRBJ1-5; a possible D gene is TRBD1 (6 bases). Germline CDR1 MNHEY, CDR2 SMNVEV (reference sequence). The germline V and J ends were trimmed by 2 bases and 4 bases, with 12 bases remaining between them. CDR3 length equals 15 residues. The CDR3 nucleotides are TGTGCCAGCAGTTTACTCGGGGGCCCAAATCAGCCCCAGCATTTT. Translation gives CASSLLGGPNQPQHF.

CDR3 region: CASSPGQGHYEQYF. The DNA of the CDR3 is TGCGCCAGCAGCCCGGGACAGGGCCACTACGAGCAGTACTTC. The J gene is TRBJ2-7, the V gene TRBV4-1; 9 bases fit TRBD1. Germline lookup yields CDR1 MGHRA and CDR2 YSYEKL. CDR3 length: 14 residues. V lost 4 bases to trimming and J lost 3 bases; unmatched junction nucleotides: 4.